This T cell receptor (beta chain) was captured in a study of graft-versus-host responses after intestinal transplantation (dated by TCRdb to the early 2020s). Regarding the research as a whole: Recipients received multivisceral, liver-intestinal, or isolated intestinal transplants. Every recipient was given anti-thymocyte globulin induction, followed by approximately three years of maintenance tacrolimus and steroids. After intestinal transplantation, graft-versus-host and host-versus-graft alloreactive T cell clones in the graft, circulation and bone marrow were tracked using bulk TCR-beta CDR3 sequencing. Alloreactive clones were identified by sequencing pre-transplant mixed lymphocyte reaction products and comparing these products with unstimulated pre-transplant donor and recipient T cells. A cohort of around 25 intestinal transplant recipients, including one retransplant, was enrolled, and a few patients lacking pretransplant specimens were excluded. A peak of at least 4% donor T cells among recipient peripheral blood mononuclear cells was the definition used for donor T cell macrochimerism. Instead of going to the commercial service, samples from three later patients were sequenced in-house on an Illumina MiSeq and processed with MiXCR. What the research found in general, with its limitations: GvH clones were found in recipient bone marrow, and some of the GvH clones appeared earlier in ileal mucosa or blood, which is consistent with an intestinal mucosal origin. Conclusions were limited by the relatively low number and heterogeneity of intestinal transplant patients. In the allografts of patients with donor T cell macrochimerism, GvH to HvG T cell clonal ratios were high. Early after transplant, declines in HvG clones were associated with peak levels of circulating GvH clones.

The CDR3 runs 14 amino acids, cysteine and phenylalanine included. The retained sequence is limited to the CDR3, 42 bases, with the frame set at the first base. The germline V gene (reference sequence) provides CDR1 MNHEY and CDR2 SMNVEV. The junction shows trimming of 6 bases on V and 9 bases on J, and the gene matches do not reach 8 bases of it. A word on this clone: No cognate antigen has been identified for it. One base away there is no much larger clone; base qualities are not given.

Library preparation used the immunoSEQ multiplex PCR assay. Adaptive Biotechnologies carried out high-throughput TCR-beta CDR3 sequencing of genomic DNA for most patients. Turning to the authors' computational methods: TCR sequencing data for 15 to 20 patients were retrieved from Adaptive's ImmunoSEQ software; a few other patients were processed with MiXCR and VDJtools. CDR3 nucleotide sequences shared by donor and recipient were removed because the origin of these sequences could not be assigned. At least 2-fold expansion over unstimulated cells and a minimum CFSE-low frequency of 0.002% (template counts) or 0.001% (read counts) were required for clones to be classified as alloreactive. Clones detected in sequenced pre-transplant spleen, lymph node, or MLR CFSE-low populations of the donor or recipient were defined as mappable. Cumulative frequency of alloreactive clones was calculated as a percentage of all sequences weighted by copy number. TCRdb provides this immuneACCESS table in a form limited to in-frame rearrangements. Some clones are lacking; in checked studies, under half of them reflect an unresolved V gene, and why the rest are absent is not known. The DNA was the basis for D and trimming; V, J and clone size are from that table. Here the sample has about 13,000 clones; approximately 84% occur a single time. Jointly, the top ten make up around 25% of the sample.

In the first month after transplant, blood samples were collected up to 4 times, and after that at least monthly when available. The sequencing used PBMCs, collected after intestinal transplantation. The clonotype comes from a human patient who received an intestinal transplant, so some T cells may come from the graft donor. The V and J genes are TRBV27 and TRBJ2-1; the junction holds 10 bases that match TRBD1. The CDR3 protein: CASRTGQGGFEQFF. The DNA reads as follows: TGTGCCAGCAGAACCGGACAGGGGGGGTTTGAGCAGTTCTTC.